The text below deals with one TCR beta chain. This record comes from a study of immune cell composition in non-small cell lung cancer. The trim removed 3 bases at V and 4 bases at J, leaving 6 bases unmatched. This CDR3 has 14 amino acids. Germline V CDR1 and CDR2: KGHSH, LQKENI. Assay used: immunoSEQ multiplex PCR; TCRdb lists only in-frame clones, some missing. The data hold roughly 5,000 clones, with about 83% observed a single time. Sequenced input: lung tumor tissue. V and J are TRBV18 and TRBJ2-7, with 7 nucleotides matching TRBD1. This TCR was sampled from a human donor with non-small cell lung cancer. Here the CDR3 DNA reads TGTGCCAGCTCACCGGGGACAGATGGATACGAGCAGTACTTC. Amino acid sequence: CASSPGTDGYEQYF.